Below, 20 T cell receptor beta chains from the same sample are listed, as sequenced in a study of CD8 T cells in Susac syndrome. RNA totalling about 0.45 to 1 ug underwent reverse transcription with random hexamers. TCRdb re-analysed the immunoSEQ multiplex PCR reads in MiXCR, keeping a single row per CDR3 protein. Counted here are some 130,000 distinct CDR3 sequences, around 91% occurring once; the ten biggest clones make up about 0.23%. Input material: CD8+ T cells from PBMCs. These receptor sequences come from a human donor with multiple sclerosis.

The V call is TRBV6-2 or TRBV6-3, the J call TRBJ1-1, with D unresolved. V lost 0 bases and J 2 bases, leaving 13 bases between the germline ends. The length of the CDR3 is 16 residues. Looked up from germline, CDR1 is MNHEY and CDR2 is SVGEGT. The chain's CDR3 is CASSYSNMAKNTEAFF. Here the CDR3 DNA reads TGTGCCAGCAGTTACTCGAATATGGCCAAAAACACTGAAGCTTTCTTT.

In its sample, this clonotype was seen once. CDR3 in amino acids: CASSIDGTPYNEQFF. DNA for the CDR3: TGTGCCAGTAGTATAGATGGTACGCCCTACAATGAGCAGTTCTTC. The chain links TRBV19 to TRBJ2-1; D ambiguous. V was clipped by 0 bases and J by 2 bases, with 8 bases between them. The germline CDR1 and CDR2 sequences are LNHDA and SQIVND (reference sequence). The CDR3 is 15 residues long. Full variable domain (remainder filled in from reference TRBV19 and TRBJ2-1): DGGITQSPKYLFRKEGQNVTLSCEQNLNHDAMYWYRQDPGQGLRLIYYSQIVNDFQKGDIAEGYSVSREKKESFPLTVTSAQKNPTAFYLCASSIDGTPYNEQFFGPGTRLTVL.

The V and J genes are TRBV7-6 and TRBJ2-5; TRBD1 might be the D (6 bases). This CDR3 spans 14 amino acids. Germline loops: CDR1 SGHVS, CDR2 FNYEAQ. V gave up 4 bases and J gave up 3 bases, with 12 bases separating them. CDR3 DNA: TGTGCCAGCAGCTCGGACAGCCCGAAAGAGACCCAGTACTTC. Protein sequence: CASSSDSPKETQYF.

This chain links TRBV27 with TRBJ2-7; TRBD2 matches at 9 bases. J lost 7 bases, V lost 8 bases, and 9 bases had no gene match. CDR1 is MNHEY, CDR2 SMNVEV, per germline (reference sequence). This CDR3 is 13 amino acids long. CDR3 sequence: CASGGVAGEEQYF. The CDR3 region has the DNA TGTGCCAGCGGGGGAGTAGCGGGAGAAGAGCAGTACTTC.

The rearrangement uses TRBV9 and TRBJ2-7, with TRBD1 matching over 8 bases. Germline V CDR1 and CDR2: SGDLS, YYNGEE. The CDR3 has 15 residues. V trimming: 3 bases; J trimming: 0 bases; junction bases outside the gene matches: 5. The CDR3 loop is CASSAGQGSSYEQYF. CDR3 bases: TGTGCCAGCAGCGCTGGACAGGGTTCCTCCTACGAGCAGTACTTC.

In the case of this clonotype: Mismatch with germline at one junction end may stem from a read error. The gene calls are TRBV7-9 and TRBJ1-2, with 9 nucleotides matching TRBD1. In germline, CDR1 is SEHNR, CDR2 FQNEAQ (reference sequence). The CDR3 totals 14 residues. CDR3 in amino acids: CASRSGTGHYGHTF. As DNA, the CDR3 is TGTGCCAGCAGATCCGGGACAGGGCACTATGGCCACACCTTC.

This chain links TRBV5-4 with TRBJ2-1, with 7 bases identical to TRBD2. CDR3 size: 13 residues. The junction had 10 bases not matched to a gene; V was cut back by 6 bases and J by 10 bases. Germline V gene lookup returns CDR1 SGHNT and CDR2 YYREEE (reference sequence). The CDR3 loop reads CASTGTQRGEQFF. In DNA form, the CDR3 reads TGTGCCAGCACCGGTACCCAGCGGGGCGAGCAGTTCTTC.

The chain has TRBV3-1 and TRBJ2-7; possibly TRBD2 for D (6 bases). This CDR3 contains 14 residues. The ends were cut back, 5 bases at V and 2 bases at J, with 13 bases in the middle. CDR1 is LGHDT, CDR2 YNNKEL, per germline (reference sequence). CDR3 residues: CASSSGGVAYEQYF. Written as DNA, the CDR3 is TGTGCCAGCAGCTCCGGCGGGGTAGCCTACGAGCAGTACTTC.

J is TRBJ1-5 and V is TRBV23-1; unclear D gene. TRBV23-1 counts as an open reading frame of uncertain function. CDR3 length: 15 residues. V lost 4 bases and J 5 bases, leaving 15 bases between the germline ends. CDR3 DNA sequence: TGCGCCAGCAGTCCCTCATCTCAAGGCCATCAGCCCCAGCATTTT. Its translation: CASSPSSQGHQPQHF.

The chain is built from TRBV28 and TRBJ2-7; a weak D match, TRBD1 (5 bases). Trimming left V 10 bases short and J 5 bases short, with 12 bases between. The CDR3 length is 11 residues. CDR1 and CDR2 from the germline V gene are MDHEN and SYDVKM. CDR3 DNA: TGTGCCACCCTCAGGGAAGACGAGCAGTACTTC. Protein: CATLREDEQYF.

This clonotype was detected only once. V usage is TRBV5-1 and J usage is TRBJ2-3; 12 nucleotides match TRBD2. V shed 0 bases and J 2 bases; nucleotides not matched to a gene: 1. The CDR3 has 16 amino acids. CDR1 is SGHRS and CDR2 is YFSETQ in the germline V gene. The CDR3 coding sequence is TGCGCCAGCAGCTTGGGACTAGCGGGGGACACAGATACGCAGTATTTT. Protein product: CASSLGLAGDTDTQYF.

The CDR3 DNA sequence: TGTGCCAGCAGCTTCAGGAACCGCGAGGATCAGCCCCAGCATTTT. This gives the protein CASSFRNREDQPQHF. The rearrangement uses TRBV5-6 and TRBJ1-5, with D unresolved. The germline gives CDR1 SGHDT, CDR2 YYEEEE. The CDR3 has 15 residues. The ends were cut back, 2 bases at V and 5 bases at J, with 14 bases in the middle.

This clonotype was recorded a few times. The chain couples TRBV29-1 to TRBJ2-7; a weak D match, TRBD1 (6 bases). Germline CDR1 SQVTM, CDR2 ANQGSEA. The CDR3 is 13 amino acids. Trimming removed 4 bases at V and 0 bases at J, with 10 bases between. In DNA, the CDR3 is TGCAGCGTTGTGAGGACAGACTCCTACGAGCAGTACTTC. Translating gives CSVVRTDSYEQYF.

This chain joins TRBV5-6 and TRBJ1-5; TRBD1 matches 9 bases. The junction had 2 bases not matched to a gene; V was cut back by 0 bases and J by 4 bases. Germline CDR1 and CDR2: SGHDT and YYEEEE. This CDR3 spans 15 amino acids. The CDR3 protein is CASSLGGTGNQPQHF. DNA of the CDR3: TGTGCCAGCAGCTTGGGGGGGACAGGGAATCAGCCCCAGCATTTT. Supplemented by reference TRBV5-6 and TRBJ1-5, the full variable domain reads DAGVTQSPTHLIKTRGQQVTLRCSPKSGHDTVSWYQQALGQGPQFIFQYYEEEERQRGNFPDRFSGHQFPNYSSELNVNALLLGDSALYLCASSLGGTGNQPQHFGDGTRLSIL.

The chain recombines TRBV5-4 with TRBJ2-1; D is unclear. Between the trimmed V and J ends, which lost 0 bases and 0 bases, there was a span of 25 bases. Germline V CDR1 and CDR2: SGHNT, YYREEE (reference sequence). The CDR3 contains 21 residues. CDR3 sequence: CASSLALRAGAPFSSYNEQFF. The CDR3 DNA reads TGTGCCAGCAGCTTGGCCCTGCGCGCTGGAGCGCCCTTTAGCTCCTACAATGAGCAGTTCTTC.

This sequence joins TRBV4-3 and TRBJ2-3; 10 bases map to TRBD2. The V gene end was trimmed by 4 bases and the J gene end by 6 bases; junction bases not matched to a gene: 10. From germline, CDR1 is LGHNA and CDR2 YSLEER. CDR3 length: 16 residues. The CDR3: CASSPRAGGPWDTQYF. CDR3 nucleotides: TGCGCCAGCAGCCCCCGAGCGGGAGGGCCTTGGGATACGCAGTATTTT.

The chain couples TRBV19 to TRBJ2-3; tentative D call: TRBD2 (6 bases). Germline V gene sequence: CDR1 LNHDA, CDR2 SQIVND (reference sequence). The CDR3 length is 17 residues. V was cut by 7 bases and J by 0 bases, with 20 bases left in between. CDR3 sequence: CASTLGPLAASTDTQYF. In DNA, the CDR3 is TGTGCCAGTACCCTGGGGCCACTAGCCGCTAGCACAGATACGCAGTATTTT.

CDR3 in DNA: TGTGCCAGCAGCGTAGGGGACACGTCCTACGAGCAGTACTTC. Amino acids: CASSVGDTSYEQYF. The rearrangement joins TRBV9 to TRBJ2-7, with D perhaps TRBD1 (6 bases). This CDR3 spans 14 amino acids. V lost 0 bases, J lost 1 base, and 8 bases lay in between. Germline CDR1 SGDLS, CDR2 YYNGEE.

CDR3 DNA sequence: TGTGCCAGCAGCCAAGTCGGGGGGGCGAATGAGCAGTTCTTC. It translates to CASSQVGGANEQFF. This chain uses TRBV3-1 with TRBJ2-1; 8 bases are a match to TRBD2. The germline V gene has CDR1 LGHDT and CDR2 YNNKEL (reference sequence). Unmatched junction bases numbered 3, after V lost 1 base and J lost 7 bases. There are 14 residues in the CDR3.

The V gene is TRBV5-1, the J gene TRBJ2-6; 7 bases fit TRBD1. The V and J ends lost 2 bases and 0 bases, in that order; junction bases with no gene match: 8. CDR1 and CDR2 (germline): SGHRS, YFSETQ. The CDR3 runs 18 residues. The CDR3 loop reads CASSFRDSFPSGANVLTF. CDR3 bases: TGCGCCAGCAGCTTCCGGGACAGCTTTCCCTCTGGGGCCAACGTCCTGACTTTC.